This TCR beta chain comes out of a study of cytomegalovirus exposure and HLA in healthy donors. Germline V CDR1 and CDR2: SGDLS, YYNGEE. The CDR3 sequence is 16 residues long. V was shortened by 5 bases and J by 2 bases, with 19 bases between the two germline ends. Only in-frame clones appear in the TCRdb table, and some are missing; sequencing was by immunoSEQ multiplex PCR. The sample records 250,000 to 400,000 clones, approximately 86% being singletons. The rearrangement uses TRBV9 and TRBJ2-5; D uncertain. The sequence came from a man aged 30-40 years in good health and CMV-seronegative. Sequencing was carried out using PBMCs. The CDR3 region is CASSSLDNPIQETQYF. As DNA, the CDR3 is TGTGCCAGCAGTTCATTAGACAACCCGATTCAAGAGACCCAGTACTTC.